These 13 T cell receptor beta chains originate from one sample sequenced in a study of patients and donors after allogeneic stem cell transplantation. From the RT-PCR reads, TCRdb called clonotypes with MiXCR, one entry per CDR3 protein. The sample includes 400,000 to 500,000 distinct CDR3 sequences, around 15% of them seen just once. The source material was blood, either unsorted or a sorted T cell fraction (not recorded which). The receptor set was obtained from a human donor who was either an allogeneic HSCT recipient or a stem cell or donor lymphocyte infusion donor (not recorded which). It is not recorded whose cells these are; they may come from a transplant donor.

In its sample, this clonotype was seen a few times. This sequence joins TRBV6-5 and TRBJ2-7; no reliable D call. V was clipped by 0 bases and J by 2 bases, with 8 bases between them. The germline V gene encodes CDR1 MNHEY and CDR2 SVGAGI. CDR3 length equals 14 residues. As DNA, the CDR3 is TGTGCCAGCAGTTACTCCGAAAAGGCCTACGAGCAGTACTTC. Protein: CASSYSEKAYEQYF.

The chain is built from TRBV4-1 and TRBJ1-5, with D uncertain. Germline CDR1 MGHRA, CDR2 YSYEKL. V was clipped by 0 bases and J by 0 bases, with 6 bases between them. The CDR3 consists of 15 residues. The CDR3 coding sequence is TGCGCCAGCAGCCAAGATCAAAATAGCAATCAGCCCCAGCATTTT. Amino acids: CASSQDQNSNQPQHF.

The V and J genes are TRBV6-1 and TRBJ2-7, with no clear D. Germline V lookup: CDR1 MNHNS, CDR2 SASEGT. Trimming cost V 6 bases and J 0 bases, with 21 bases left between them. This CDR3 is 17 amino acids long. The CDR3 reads CASSHHPTDGFSYEQYF. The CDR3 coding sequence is TGTGCCAGCAGCCACCACCCTACGGACGGTTTCTCCTACGAGCAGTACTTC.

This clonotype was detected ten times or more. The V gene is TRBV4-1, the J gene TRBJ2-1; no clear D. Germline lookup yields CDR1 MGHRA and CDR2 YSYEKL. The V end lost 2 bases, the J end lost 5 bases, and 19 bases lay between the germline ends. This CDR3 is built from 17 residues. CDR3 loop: CASSQPRRPHPDNEQFF. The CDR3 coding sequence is TGCGCCAGCAGCCAACCAAGGCGACCCCACCCCGACAATGAGCAGTTCTTC.

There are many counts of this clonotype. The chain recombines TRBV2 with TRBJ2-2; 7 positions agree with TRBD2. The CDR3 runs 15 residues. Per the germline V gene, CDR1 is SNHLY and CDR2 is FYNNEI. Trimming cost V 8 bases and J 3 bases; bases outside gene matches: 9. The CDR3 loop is CASLVLAVHTGELFF. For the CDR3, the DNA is TGTGCCAGCTTAGTTCTAGCGGTCCACACCGGGGAGCTGTTTTTT.

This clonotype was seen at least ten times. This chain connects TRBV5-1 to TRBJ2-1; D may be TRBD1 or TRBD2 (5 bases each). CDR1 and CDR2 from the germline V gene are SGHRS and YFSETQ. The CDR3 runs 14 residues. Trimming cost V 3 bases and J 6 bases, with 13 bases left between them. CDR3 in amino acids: CASSSGTSRNEQFF. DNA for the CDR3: TGCGCCAGCAGCTCGGGGACCTCTCGCAATGAGCAGTTCTTC.

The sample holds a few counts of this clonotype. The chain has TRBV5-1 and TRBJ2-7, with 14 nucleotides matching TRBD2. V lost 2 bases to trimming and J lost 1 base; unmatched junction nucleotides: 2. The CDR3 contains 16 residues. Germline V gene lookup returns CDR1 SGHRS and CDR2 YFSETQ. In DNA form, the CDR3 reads TGCGCCAGCAGCTTCCGACTAGCGGGAGGGTCCTACGAGCAGTACTTC. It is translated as CASSFRLAGGSYEQYF. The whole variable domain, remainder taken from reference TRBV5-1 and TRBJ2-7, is KAGVTQTPRYLIKTRGQQVTLSCSPISGHRSVSWYQQTPGQGLQFLFEYFSETQRNKGNFPGRFSGRQFSNSRSEMNVSTLELGDSALYLCASSFRLAGGSYEQYFGPGTRLTVT.

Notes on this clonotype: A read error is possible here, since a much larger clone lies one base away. CDR3 protein: CSVGPSSWANVLTF. The CDR3 DNA follows: TGCAGCGTCGGGCCCTCTTCTTGGGCCAACGTCCTGACTTTC. This rearrangement joins TRBV29-1 to TRBJ2-6; D is ambiguous. Trimming shortened V by 6 bases and J by 5 bases, and 14 bases separated the two germline ends. The CDR3 runs to 14 residues. From germline, CDR1 is SQVTM and CDR2 ANQGSEA. Full variable domain (missing parts from reference TRBV29-1 and TRBJ2-6): SAVISQKPSRDICQRGTSLTIQCQVDSQVTMMFWYRQQPGQSLTLIATANQGSEATYESGFVIDKFPISRPNLTFSTLTVSNMSPEDSSIYLCSVGPSSWANVLTFGAGSRLTVL.

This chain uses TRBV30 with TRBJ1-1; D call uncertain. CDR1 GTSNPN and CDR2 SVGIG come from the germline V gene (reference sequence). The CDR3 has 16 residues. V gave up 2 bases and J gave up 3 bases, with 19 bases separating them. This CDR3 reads CAWSFFWYQEDTEAFF. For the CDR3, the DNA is TGTGCCTGGAGTTTTTTTTGGTACCAAGAGGACACTGAAGCTTTCTTT. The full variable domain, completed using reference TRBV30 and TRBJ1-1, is SQTIHQWPATLVQPVGSPLSLECTVEGTSNPNLYWYRQAAGRGLQLLFYSVGIGQISSEVPQNLSASRPQDRQFILSSKKLLLSDSGFYLCAWSFFWYQEDTEAFFGQGTRLTVV.

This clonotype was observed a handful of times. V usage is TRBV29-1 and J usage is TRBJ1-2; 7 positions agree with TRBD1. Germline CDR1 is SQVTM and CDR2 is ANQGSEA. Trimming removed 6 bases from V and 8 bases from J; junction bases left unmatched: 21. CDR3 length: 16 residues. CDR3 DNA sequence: TGCAGCGTCGACAAGCGAGGGGGAGGGGGCGAAAGCGGCTACACCTTC. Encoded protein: CSVDKRGGGGESGYTF.

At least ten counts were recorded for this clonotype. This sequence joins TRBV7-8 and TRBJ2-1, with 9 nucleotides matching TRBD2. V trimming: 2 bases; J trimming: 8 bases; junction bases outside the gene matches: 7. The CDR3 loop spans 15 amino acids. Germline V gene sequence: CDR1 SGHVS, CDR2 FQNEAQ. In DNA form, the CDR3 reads TGTGCCAGCAGCTTATGGGCGGGGGGGATGCATGAGCAGTTCTTC. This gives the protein CASSLWAGGMHEQFF.

The CDR3 DNA sequence: TGTGCTAGTGGAGACGACCGGGCTCAGCCCCAGCATTTT. Amino acids: CASGDDRAQPQHF. The rearrangement uses TRBV12-5 and TRBJ1-5; D remains unclear. The germline V gene encodes CDR1 LGHNT and CDR2 FRNRAP. The length of the CDR3 is 13 residues. V lost 6 bases, J lost 6 bases, and 12 bases lay in between.

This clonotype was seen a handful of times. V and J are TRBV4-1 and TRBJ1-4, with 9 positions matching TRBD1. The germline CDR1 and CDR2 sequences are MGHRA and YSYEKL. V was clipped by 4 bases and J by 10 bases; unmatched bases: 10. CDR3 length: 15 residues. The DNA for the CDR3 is TGCGCCAGCAGCCTGACCGGGACAGGGAGCGGAAAACTGTTTTTT. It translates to CASSLTGTGSGKLFF.